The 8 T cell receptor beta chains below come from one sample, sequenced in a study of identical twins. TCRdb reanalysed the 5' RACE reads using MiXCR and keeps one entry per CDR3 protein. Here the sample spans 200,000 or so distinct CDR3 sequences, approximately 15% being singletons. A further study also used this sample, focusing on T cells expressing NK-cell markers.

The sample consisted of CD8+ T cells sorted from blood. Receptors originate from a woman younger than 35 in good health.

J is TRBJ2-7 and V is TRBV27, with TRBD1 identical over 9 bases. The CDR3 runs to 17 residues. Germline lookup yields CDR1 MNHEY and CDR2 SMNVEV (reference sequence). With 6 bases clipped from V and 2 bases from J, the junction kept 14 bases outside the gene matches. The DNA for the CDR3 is TGTGCCAGCAGCACCGGACAGGGGTCGGTCAAGACCTACGAGCAGTACTTC. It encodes CASSTGQGSVKTYEQYF.

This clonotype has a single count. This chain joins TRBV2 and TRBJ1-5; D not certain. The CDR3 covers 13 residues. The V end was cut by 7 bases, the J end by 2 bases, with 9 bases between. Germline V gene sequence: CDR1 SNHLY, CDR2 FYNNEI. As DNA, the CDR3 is TGTGCCAGCACCCCCCAGGGCAATCAGCCCCAGCATTTT. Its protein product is CASTPQGNQPQHF.

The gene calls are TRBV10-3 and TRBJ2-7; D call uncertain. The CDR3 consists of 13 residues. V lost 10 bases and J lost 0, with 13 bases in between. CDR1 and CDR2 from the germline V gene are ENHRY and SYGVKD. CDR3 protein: CATHDTLSYEQYF. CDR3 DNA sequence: TGTGCCACCCATGACACGCTCTCCTACGAGCAGTACTTC.

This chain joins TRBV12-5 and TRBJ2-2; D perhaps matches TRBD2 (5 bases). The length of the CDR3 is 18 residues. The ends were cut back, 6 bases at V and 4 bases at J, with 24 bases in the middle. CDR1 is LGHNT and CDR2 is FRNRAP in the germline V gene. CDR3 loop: CASGPPKPGLLSTGELFF. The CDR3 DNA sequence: TGTGCTAGTGGACCTCCCAAACCCGGACTCCTAAGCACCGGGGAGCTGTTTTTT.

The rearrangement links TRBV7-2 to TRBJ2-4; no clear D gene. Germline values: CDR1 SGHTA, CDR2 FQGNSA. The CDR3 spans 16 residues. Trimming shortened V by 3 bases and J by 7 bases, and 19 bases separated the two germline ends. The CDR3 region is CASSFSKQLFWNIQYF. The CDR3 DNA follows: TGTGCCAGCAGCTTCAGTAAGCAGCTCTTCTGGAACATTCAGTACTTC. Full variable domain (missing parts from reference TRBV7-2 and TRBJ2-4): GAGVSQSPSNKVTEKGKDVELRCDPISGHTALYWYRQSLGQGLEFLIYFQGNSAPDKSGLPSDRFSAERTGGSVSTLTIQRTQQEDSAVYLCASSFSKQLFWNIQYFGAGTRLSVL.

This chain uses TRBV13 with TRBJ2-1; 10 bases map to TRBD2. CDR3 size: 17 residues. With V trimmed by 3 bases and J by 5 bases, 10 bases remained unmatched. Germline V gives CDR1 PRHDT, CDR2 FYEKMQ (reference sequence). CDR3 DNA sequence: TGTGCCAGCAGCTTCAGACTAGCGGGTAGAGGGGACAATGAGCAGTTCTTC. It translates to CASSFRLAGRGDNEQFF. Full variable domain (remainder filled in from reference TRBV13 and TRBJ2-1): AAGVIQSPRHLIKEKRETATLKCYPIPRHDTVYWYQQGPGQDPQFLISFYEKMQSDKGSIPDRFSAQQFSDYHSELNMSSLELGDSALYFCASSFRLAGRGDNEQFFGPGTRLTVL.

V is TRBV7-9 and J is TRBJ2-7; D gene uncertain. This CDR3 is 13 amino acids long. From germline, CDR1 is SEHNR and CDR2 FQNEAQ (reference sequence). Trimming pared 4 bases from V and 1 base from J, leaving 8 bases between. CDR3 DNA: TGTGCCAGCAGCTATAGGCAGTCCTACGAGCAGTACTTC. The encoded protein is CASSYRQSYEQYF.

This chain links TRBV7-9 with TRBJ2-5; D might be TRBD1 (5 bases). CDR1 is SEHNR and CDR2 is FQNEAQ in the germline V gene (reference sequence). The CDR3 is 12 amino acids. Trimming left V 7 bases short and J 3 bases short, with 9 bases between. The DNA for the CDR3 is TGTGCCAGCACCGGACAAGAAGAGACCCAGTACTTC. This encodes CASTGQEETQYF.